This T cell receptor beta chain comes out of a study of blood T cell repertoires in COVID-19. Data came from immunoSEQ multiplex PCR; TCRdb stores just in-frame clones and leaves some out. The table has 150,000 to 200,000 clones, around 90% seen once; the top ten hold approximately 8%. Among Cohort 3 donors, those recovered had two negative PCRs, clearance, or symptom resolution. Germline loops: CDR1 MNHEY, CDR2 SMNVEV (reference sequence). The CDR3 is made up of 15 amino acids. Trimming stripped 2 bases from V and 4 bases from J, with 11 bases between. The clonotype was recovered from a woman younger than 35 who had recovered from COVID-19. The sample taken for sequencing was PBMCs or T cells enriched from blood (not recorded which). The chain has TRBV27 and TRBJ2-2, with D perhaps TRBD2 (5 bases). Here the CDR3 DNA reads TGTGCCAGCAGTTTAATGGCTAGCACCACCGGGGAGCTGTTTTTT. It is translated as CASSLMASTTGELFF.